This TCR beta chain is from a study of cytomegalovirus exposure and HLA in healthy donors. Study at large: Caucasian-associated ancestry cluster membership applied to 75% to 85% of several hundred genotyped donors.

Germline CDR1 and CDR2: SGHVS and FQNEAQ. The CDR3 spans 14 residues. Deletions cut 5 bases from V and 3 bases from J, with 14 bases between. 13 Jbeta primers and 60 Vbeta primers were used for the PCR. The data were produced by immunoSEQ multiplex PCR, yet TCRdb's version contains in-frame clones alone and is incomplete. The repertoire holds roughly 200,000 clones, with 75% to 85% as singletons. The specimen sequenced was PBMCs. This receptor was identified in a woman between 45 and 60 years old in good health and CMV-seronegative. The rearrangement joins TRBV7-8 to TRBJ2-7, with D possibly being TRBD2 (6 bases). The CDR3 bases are TGTGCCAGCAGCCGGGCGGGGCGGGACTACGAGCAGTACTTC. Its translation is CASSRAGRDYEQYF.